These 31 T cell receptor beta chains originate from one sample sequenced in a study of PD-L1 blockade in urothelial cancer. Described time point: pretreatment peripheral blood. Data came from immunoSEQ multiplex PCR; TCRdb stores just in-frame clones and leaves some out. The profile covers tens of thousands of clones, with about 86% appearing a single time and 14% to 15% taken by the ten largest. Sequenced material: PBMCs, taken around atezolizumab (anti-PD-L1) treatment. These receptors all stem from a man between 60 and 75 years old with urothelial cancer.

The chain couples TRBV7-9 to TRBJ1-2; 10 bases are a match to TRBD1. CDR1 SEHNR and CDR2 FQNEAQ come from the germline V gene (reference sequence). V lost 6 bases, J lost 4 bases, and 8 bases stayed unmatched. This CDR3 spans 15 amino acids. In DNA form, the CDR3 reads TGTGCCAGCAGTCAACCGGGACAGGGGTCCTATGGCTACACCTTC. Protein product: CASSQPGQGSYGYTF.

The chain couples TRBV10-1 to TRBJ2-3; TRBD2 agrees at 7 bases. The CDR3 spans 16 residues. V gave up 0 bases and J gave up 6 bases; unmatched junction bases: 9. Per germline, CDR1 WNHNN and CDR2 SYGVQD (reference sequence). CDR3 nucleotide sequence: TGCGCCAGCAGTGAGTCCGCTAGCGGCTCGACGGATACGCAGTATTTT. This encodes CASSESASGSTDTQYF.

This clone appeared once. The chain has TRBV27 and TRBJ1-5, with D possibly TRBD1 on 5 matching bases. CDR1 MNHEY and CDR2 SMNVEV come from the germline V gene (reference sequence). The V end was cut by 1 base, the J end by 5 bases, with 12 bases between. This CDR3 has 15 residues. CDR3 amino acids: CASSLYPSTDQPQHF. The CDR3 coding sequence is TGTGCCAGCAGTTTATATCCGTCGACAGATCAGCCCCAGCATTTT.

This sequence joins TRBV6-4 and TRBJ1-5; tentative D call: TRBD1 (6 bases). This CDR3 spans 16 amino acids. Germline V CDR1 and CDR2: MRHNA, SNTAGT. Trimming removed 7 bases from V and 1 base from J, with 17 bases in between. The chain's CDR3 is CASIQQGCVSNQPQHF. For the CDR3, the DNA is TGTGCCAGCATTCAACAGGGCTGTGTAAGCAATCAGCCCCAGCATTTT.

In this sample, this clone turned up once. This rearrangement joins TRBV6-6 to TRBJ2-4, with TRBD1 identical over 8 bases. Germline V CDR1 and CDR2: MNHNY, SVGAGI (reference sequence). V gave up 6 bases and J gave up 7 bases; unmatched junction bases: 11. The CDR3 spans 15 residues. CDR3 sequence reads: CASSVFRGRENIQYF. DNA for the CDR3: TGTGCCAGCAGCGTCTTCAGGGGGCGCGAGAACATTCAGTACTTC.

V usage is TRBV9 and J usage is TRBJ2-1; TRBD2 agrees at 8 bases. Germline assignment: CDR1 SGDLS and CDR2 YYNGEE. This CDR3 contains 15 residues. V was clipped by 0 bases and J by 8 bases; unmatched bases: 7. This CDR3 is CASSVDSGGWDEQFF. The CDR3 DNA follows: TGTGCCAGCAGCGTAGACAGCGGGGGATGGGATGAGCAGTTCTTC.

The chain uses TRBV6-4 and TRBJ2-1, with D possibly TRBD2 on 6 matching bases. Germline CDR1 and CDR2: MRHNA and SNTAGT. Between the trimmed V and J ends, which lost 3 bases and 4 bases, there was a span of 13 bases. This CDR3 has 15 residues. As DNA, the CDR3 is TGTGCCAGCAGTGAACAATCGACTAGGTACAATGAGCAGTTCTTC. Translating it yields CASSEQSTRYNEQFF.

This clone came up once. The chain combines TRBV4-2 with TRBJ2-5, with 10 nucleotides matching TRBD2. The CDR3 extends over 18 amino acids. V gave up 0 bases and J gave up 5 bases; unmatched junction bases: 12. CDR1 LGHNA and CDR2 YNFKEQ come from the germline V gene. The CDR3: CASSQDSFPGTSAETQYF. CDR3 coding DNA: TGTGCCAGCAGCCAAGATAGTTTCCCCGGGACTAGCGCGGAGACCCAGTACTTC.

There are a few counts of this clone. The chain links TRBV12-5 to TRBJ1-4, with 8 positions matching TRBD1. CDR1 is LGHNT and CDR2 is FRNRAP in the germline V gene. Trimming at V came to 0 bases and at J to 4 bases, leaving 13 bases not matched to a gene. This CDR3 has 19 residues. The CDR3, as DNA: TGTGCTAGTGGTTTGGTACGAGGGGACAGGCATAATTATAATGAAAAACTGTTTTTT. It yields the protein CASGLVRGDRHNYNEKLFF.

In this sample, this clone turned up a few times. CDR3 amino acids: CASSEGREIGEQYF. CDR3 in DNA: TGCGCCAGCAGTGAGGGCAGGGAAATTGGCGAGCAGTACTTC. The chain has TRBV10-1 and TRBJ2-7; a possible D gene is TRBD1 (5 bases). Germline V gene sequence: CDR1 WNHNN, CDR2 SYGVQD (reference sequence). The CDR3 runs to 14 residues. Deletions cut 2 bases from V and 6 bases from J, with 14 bases between.

V gene TRBV28 combines with J gene TRBJ2-3; D might be TRBD2 (6 bases). Deletions cut 5 bases from V and 5 bases from J, with 20 bases between. The germline V gene encodes CDR1 MDHEN and CDR2 SYDVKM. The CDR3 covers 16 residues. CDR3 loop: CASSPLAGTSEDTQYF. CDR3 in DNA: TGTGCCAGCAGTCCTCTCGCGGGGACTTCGGAAGATACGCAGTATTTT.

The V and J genes are TRBV9 and TRBJ1-1; 10 nucleotides match TRBD1. Germline-derived CDR1 and CDR2 are SGDLS and YYNGEE. The length of the CDR3 is 17 residues. The junction had 10 bases not matched to a gene; V was cut back by 0 bases and J by 5 bases. DNA of the CDR3: TGTGCCAGCAGCGTAGCCGGGACAGGGGCCTTTCAGACTGAAGCTTTCTTT. Residues: CASSVAGTGAFQTEAFF.

V gene TRBV2 combines with J gene TRBJ2-5; no firm D call. The CDR3 covers 13 residues. Germline V gene lookup returns CDR1 SNHLY and CDR2 FYNNEI. V lost 4 bases to trimming and J lost 0 bases, with 6 bases between them. The CDR3 bases are TGTGCCAGCAGTGCTAGGTACCAAGAGACCCAGTACTTC. Its translation is CASSARYQETQYF.

V is TRBV13 and J is TRBJ2-7; 10 bases are a match to TRBD1. This CDR3 region has 14 residues. The trim removed 5 bases at V and 6 bases at J, leaving 7 bases unmatched. The germline gives CDR1 PRHDT, CDR2 FYEKMQ (reference sequence). The CDR3 sequence is CASSHRDRGSEQYF. CDR3 nucleotide sequence: TGTGCCAGCAGCCACCGGGACAGGGGATCCGAGCAGTACTTC.

The chain recombines TRBV29-1 with TRBJ2-3; 7 bases are a match to TRBD1. The J segment lost 6 bases and the V segment lost 7 bases, leaving 10 bases of the junction unmatched. This CDR3 region has 13 residues. The germline V gene encodes CDR1 SQVTM and CDR2 ANQGSEA. The CDR3 DNA sequence: TGCAGCGCCCAGACAGGGAACTCTGATACGCAGTATTTT. It codes for CSAQTGNSDTQYF.

This sequence joins TRBV5-1 and TRBJ2-3; maybe TRBD2 (6 bases). This CDR3 has 15 residues. Germline values: CDR1 SGHRS, CDR2 YFSETQ. Trimming removed 6 bases at V and 4 bases at J, with 18 bases between. CDR3 coding DNA: TGCGCCAGCACCCTTGTTGGGGGGAGCGCAGATACGCAGTATTTT. This sequence encodes CASTLVGGSADTQYF.

This chain links TRBV18 with TRBJ1-6; 9 bases line up with TRBD1. J gave up 9 bases and V 3 bases, and 3 bases lay outside the gene matches. This CDR3 is built from 14 residues. Germline V gene data show CDR1 as KGHSH and CDR2 as LQKENI. The CDR3 sequence is CASSPGQGSSPLHF. CDR3 DNA: TGTGCCAGCTCACCGGGACAGGGTAGTTCACCCCTCCACTTT.

The chain has TRBV4-3 and TRBJ2-3, with 8 bases lining up with TRBD1. V shed 2 bases and J 2 bases; nucleotides not matched to a gene: 9. CDR1 and CDR2 from the germline V gene are LGHNA and YSLEER. The CDR3 extends over 17 amino acids. The CDR3 reads CASSQREDRAYTDTQYF. In DNA, the CDR3 is TGCGCCAGCAGCCAAAGAGAGGACAGGGCCTACACAGATACGCAGTATTTT.

This chain joins TRBV11-1 and TRBJ2-7; a possible D gene is TRBD1 (6 bases). Per germline, CDR1 SGHAT and CDR2 FQDESV (reference sequence). CDR3 length: 16 residues. V was shortened by 5 bases and J by 1 base, with 18 bases between the two germline ends. This chain's CDR3 is CASSDDRDTKSYEQYF. The CDR3, as DNA: TGTGCCAGCAGCGACGACCGGGACACTAAGTCCTACGAGCAGTACTTC. Using reference TRBV11-1 and TRBJ2-7 for the parts outside the CDR3, the full variable domain is EAEVAQSPRYKITEKSQAVAFWCDPISGHATLYWYRQILGQGPELLVQFQDESVVDDSQLPKDRFSAERLKGVDSTLKIQPAELGDSAMYLCASSDDRDTKSYEQYFGPGTRLTVT.

This clone was seen a few times. The rearrangement links TRBV5-1 to TRBJ2-2; 7 bases fit TRBD1. CDR3 length: 15 amino acids. V was pared by 3 bases and J by 5 bases, with 7 bases of the junction left unmatched. The germline CDR1 and CDR2 sequences are SGHRS and YFSETQ. The CDR3 DNA reads as TGCGCCAGCAGCTCCGGGACAGTTTGGACCGGGGAGCTGTTTTTT. Protein: CASSSGTVWTGELFF.

This chain links TRBV7-2 with TRBJ2-5, with 11 positions matching TRBD1. Germline V gene data show CDR1 as SGHTA and CDR2 as FQGNSA. Trimming took 6 bases from V and 4 from J; bases not matched to a gene: 4. This CDR3 contains 14 residues. The DNA for the CDR3 is TGTGCCAGCAGGGGGGACAGGGGGAGAGAGACCCAGTACTTC. Translation gives CASRGDRGRETQYF.

This chain joins TRBV29-1 and TRBJ2-1; unclear D gene. Germline V CDR1 and CDR2: SQVTM, ANQGSEA. Trimming cost V 0 bases and J 7 bases, with 7 bases left between them. There are 12 residues in the CDR3. In DNA form, the CDR3 reads TGCAGCGTTGAAGATCGGTGGAATGAGCAGTTCTTC. It specifies CSVEDRWNEQFF.

This chain uses TRBV9 with TRBJ2-1, with D possibly TRBD2 on 7 matching bases. Between the trimmed V and J ends, which lost 1 base and 9 bases, there was a span of 17 bases. From germline, CDR1 is SGDLS and CDR2 YYNGEE. The CDR3 is 15 residues long. The CDR3 loop is CASSVMGGGQGEQFF. The CDR3 coding sequence is TGTGCCAGCAGCGTAATGGGGGGGGGCCAAGGTGAGCAGTTCTTC.

This clone was detected a few times. This rearrangement joins TRBV9 to TRBJ2-3; D is perhaps TRBD2 (5 bases). In germline, CDR1 is SGDLS, CDR2 YYNGEE. V lost 3 bases and J 0 bases, leaving 5 bases between the germline ends. The CDR3 is made up of 13 amino acids. CDR3 residues: CASSGTSTDTQYF. Written as DNA, the CDR3 is TGTGCCAGCAGCGGGACTAGCACAGATACGCAGTATTTT. The full variable domain, completed using reference TRBV9 and TRBJ2-3, is DSGVTQTPKHLITATGQRVTLRCSPRSGDLSVYWYQQSLDQGLQFLIQYYNGEERAKGNILERFSAQQFPDLHSELNLSSLELGDSALYFCASSGTSTDTQYFGPGTRLTVL.

The CDR3 coding sequence is TGTGCCAGCAGTTACTCGATGTCAGGGGTAAACACTGAAGCTTTCTTT. Its protein product is CASSYSMSGVNTEAFF. The rearrangement links TRBV6-5 to TRBJ1-1, with D possibly being TRBD1 (6 bases). V lost 0 bases to trimming and J lost 2 bases, with 13 bases between them. Per the germline V gene, CDR1 is MNHEY and CDR2 is SVGAGI. The CDR3 covers 16 residues.

The chain carries TRBV30 and TRBJ2-7; D is perhaps TRBD2 (7 bases). Germline CDR1 is GTSNPN and CDR2 is SVGIG (reference sequence). V was pared by 1 base and J by 6 bases, with 31 bases between. This CDR3 contains 19 residues. The DNA of the CDR3 is TGTGCCTGGAGTGCGTTATCTCCCGCGGCCGCAGGGAGGGGGACCGAGCAGTACTTC. It translates to CAWSALSPAAAGRGTEQYF.

V gene TRBV18 combines with J gene TRBJ1-4; TRBD1 might be the D (6 bases). The CDR3 covers 15 residues. V was pared by 4 bases and J by 0 bases, with 9 bases between. From germline, CDR1 is KGHSH and CDR2 LQKENI. CDR3 nucleotide sequence: TGTGCCAGCTCACGTGGGACACCAACTAATGAAAAACTGTTTTTT. Its protein product is CASSRGTPTNEKLFF. The entire variable domain, with the rest obtained from reference TRBV18 and TRBJ1-4, is as follows: NAGVMQNPRHLVRRRGQEARLRCSPMKGHSHVYWYRQLPEEGLKFMVYLQKENIIDESGMPKERFSAEFPKEGPSILRIQQVVRGDSAAYFCASSRGTPTNEKLFFGSGTQLSVL.

The chain joins TRBV5-1 to TRBJ2-1; D possibly corresponds to TRBD1 (6 bases). CDR3 length equals 16 residues. Trimming left V 0 bases short and J 9 bases short, with 19 bases between. Germline CDR1 reads SGHRS; CDR2 reads YFSETQ. The CDR3 loop is CASSLAGQSDSGEQFF. For the CDR3, the DNA is TGCGCCAGCAGCTTGGCAGGACAGAGTGATTCGGGTGAGCAGTTCTTC.

The V gene is TRBV30, the J gene TRBJ2-5, with TRBD2 matching 10 bases. This CDR3 spans 15 amino acids. With V trimmed by 1 base and J by 5 bases, 7 bases remained unmatched. Germline V gene lookup returns CDR1 GTSNPN and CDR2 SVGIG (reference sequence). CDR3 region: CAWSGERGGRETQYF. CDR3 in DNA: TGTGCCTGGAGTGGTGAGCGGGGGGGCCGGGAGACCCAGTACTTC.

The V and J genes are TRBV6-5 and TRBJ1-2, with 7 bases aligning to TRBD1. The CDR3 has 15 residues. The germline gives CDR1 MNHEY, CDR2 SVGAGI. Trimming cost V 5 bases and J 4 bases; bases outside gene matches: 10. The CDR3 protein is CASSPRQGDAYGYTF. Written as DNA, the CDR3 is TGTGCCAGCAGTCCCAGACAGGGAGATGCCTATGGCTACACCTTC.

The J gene is TRBJ1-5, the V gene TRBV19; D gene uncertain. Trimming removed 1 base at V and 5 bases at J, with 12 bases between. CDR3 length equals 15 residues. In germline, CDR1 is LNHDA, CDR2 SQIVND (reference sequence). The CDR3 DNA reads TGTGCCAGTAGTATAGTTTGGCAGGTCGATCAGCCCCAGCATTTT. It encodes CASSIVWQVDQPQHF.